This T cell receptor beta chain was profiled in a study of vaccination and CD4 T cells after COVID-19. For the study at large: Every participant had a vaccine, which was either BNT162b2 or mRNA-1273, given in two doses.

Sequenced with the Oncomine TCR Beta short-read assay was DNA taken from cultured CD4+ T cells. A single record per CDR3 protein comes from TCRdb applying MiXCR to the PCR reads. The sample lists 5,500 to 9,000 distinct CDR3 sequences, less than 60% occurring once. As for treatment: 10-day PBMC culture with coronavirus spike peptide pools or control peptides (ViraFEST assay). ViraFEST relied on peptide pools to expand antigen-specific T cells; the TCRs were sequenced afterward. Of note for this clonotype: Antigen unknown.

Germline V gene sequence: CDR1 KGHDR, CDR2 SFDVKD. The CDR3 contains 16 residues. Trimming removed 5 bases from V and 2 bases from J; junction bases left unmatched: 9. The chain couples TRBV24-1 to TRBJ1-2, with 8 bases lining up with TRBD1. Sequencing input: CD4+ T cells from blood, cultured in vitro. The receptor's source is a human donor who had recovered from COVID-19. The CDR3 DNA reads TGTGCCACCAGTGCGGCCTCCGGGACAGGCAACTATGGCTACACCTTC. Translation: CATSAASGTGNYGYTF.